Shown below are 29 T cell receptor beta chains from a single sample sequenced in a study of human T cells and chemical hapten exposure. Each CDR3 protein is one row after TCRdb ran MiXCR on the RACE reads. The sample lists about 37,000 distinct CDR3 sequences; 6% to 7% were seen once. The time point here: patch test 1, 2 weeks after DPC sensitization. Documented treatment: therapeutic diphenylcyclopropenone sensitization with weekly scalp DPC. Unfractionated whole blood yielded total RNA. The sample consisted of whole blood, taken in connection with sensitization to the hapten diphenylcyclopropenone (DPC). The receptors come from a woman between 25 and 40 years old with alopecia areata. Some clones in this sample may be carry-over from other donors' samples.

This clonotype was picked up many times. The chain couples TRBV7-2 to TRBJ2-7; D could derive from TRBD1 or TRBD2 (5 bases each). Germline V gene data show CDR1 as SGHTA and CDR2 as FQGNSA. The CDR3 runs to 15 residues. V dropped 0 bases and J dropped 4 bases, with 13 bases sitting between them. The CDR3 is CASSLAGTDVYEQYF. CDR3 sequence (DNA): TGTGCCAGCAGCTTAGCCGGGACGGACGTTTACGAGCAGTACTTC.

Only a few counts were recorded for this clonotype. The chain recombines TRBV7-9 with TRBJ2-2; 7 nucleotides match TRBD2. V was clipped by 1 base and J by 8 bases; unmatched bases: 10. From germline, CDR1 is SEHNR and CDR2 FQNEAQ (reference sequence). The CDR3 consists of 16 residues. The CDR3 DNA sequence: TGTGCCAGCAGCTTAGTGTCTAGCGGCCTACCTGGGGAGCTGTTTTTT. This translates into CASSLVSSGLPGELFF.

The table lists this clonotype with a few counts. This sequence joins TRBV12-3 or TRBV12-4 and TRBJ1-6, with TRBD1 as a possible D gene (6 bases). Deletions cut 3 bases from V and 8 bases from J, with 14 bases between. This CDR3 spans 15 amino acids. The CDR3 spells CASSFGQPAYSPLHF. The DNA of the CDR3 is TGTGCCAGCAGTTTCGGACAGCCTGCCTATTCACCCCTCCACTTT.

The gene calls are TRBV12-3 or TRBV12-4 and TRBJ2-3, with a weak D call TRBD1 (6 bases). The V end was cut by 5 bases, the J end by 6 bases, with 12 bases between. The CDR3 consists of 13 residues. The CDR3, as DNA: TGTGCCAGCAGTAGTTACACAGGGGATACGCAGTATTTT. Its protein product is CASSSYTGDTQYF.

The chain links TRBV20-1 to TRBJ2-1; 9 bases are a match to TRBD2. This CDR3 is 16 amino acids long. Germline loops: CDR1 DFQATT, CDR2 SNEGSKA (reference sequence). J lost 0 bases, V lost 3 bases, and 6 bases had no gene match. CDR3 sequence: CSASVAGAGSYNEQFF. For the CDR3, the DNA is TGCAGTGCTAGTGTAGCGGGGGCAGGCTCCTACAATGAGCAGTTCTTC.

This clonotype was recorded at least ten times. J is TRBJ1-5 and V is TRBV20-1, with 7 bases identical to TRBD1. J was trimmed by 4 bases and V by 5 bases; bases with no gene match: 8. From germline, CDR1 is DFQATT and CDR2 SNEGSKA (reference sequence). This CDR3 is built from 14 residues. The CDR3: CSASTGVGNQPQHF. The CDR3 DNA sequence: TGCAGTGCTTCTACAGGGGTGGGGAATCAGCCCCAGCATTTT.

This clonotype was counted between two and nine times. This chain links TRBV12-3 or TRBV12-4 with TRBJ1-6; TRBD1 might be the D (5 bases). Trimming removed 4 bases from V and 7 bases from J, with 20 bases in between. This CDR3 has 17 amino acids. The CDR3 here is CASSSGGTRALNSPLHF. The DNA for the CDR3 is TGTGCCAGCAGTTCCGGCGGGACGAGAGCCTTGAATTCACCCCTCCACTTT.

This clonotype has just a few counts. V gene TRBV5-6 combines with J gene TRBJ2-6; D is undetermined. CDR3 length: 18 residues. V dropped 2 bases and J dropped 0 bases, with 15 bases sitting between them. CDR1 SGHDT and CDR2 YYEEEE come from the germline V gene. As DNA, the CDR3 is TGTGCCAGCAGCTTTTCTTTGGACGCAAGCTCTGGGGCCAACGTCCTGACTTTC. Translating gives CASSFSLDASSGANVLTF.

This chain joins TRBV18 and TRBJ1-4; D possibly corresponds to TRBD1 (5 bases). V lost 8 bases, J lost 5 bases, and 18 bases lay in between. The V gene's germline CDR1 is KGHSH and CDR2 LQKENI. The CDR3 runs to 15 residues. DNA for the CDR3: TGTGCCAGCAACCCGCGCGGGACGGGGAATGAAAAACTGTTTTTT. Protein sequence: CASNPRGTGNEKLFF.

The table lists this clonotype with a few counts. The V gene is TRBV7-2, the J gene TRBJ2-7; 8 bases agree with TRBD1. Germline loops: CDR1 SGHTA, CDR2 FQGNSA. This CDR3 region has 12 residues. V dropped 7 bases and J dropped 6; count of bases not matched to a gene: 5. DNA for the CDR3: TGTGCCAGCACCCAAACAGGGGGCGAGCAGTACTTC. This sequence encodes CASTQTGGEQYF.

The rearrangement uses TRBV29-1 and TRBJ1-1; D may be TRBD1 (6 bases). V dropped 2 bases and J dropped 12 bases, with 13 bases sitting between them. The germline V gene has CDR1 SQVTM and CDR2 ANQGSEA. The length of the CDR3 is 11 residues. The CDR3 DNA reads TGCAGCGTTGAATCAGGGGTGATTTCTTTCTTT. It codes for CSVESGVISFF.

V and J are TRBV5-1 and TRBJ2-1; TRBD1 matches at 7 bases. The V segment lost 2 bases and the J segment 8 bases; nucleotides outside the gene matches: 4. Per the germline V gene, CDR1 is SGHRS and CDR2 is YFSETQ. The CDR3 loop spans 13 amino acids. This chain's CDR3 is CASSLDRVYEQFF. CDR3 sequence (DNA): TGCGCCAGCAGCTTAGACAGGGTCTATGAGCAGTTCTTC. The complete variable domain, with remaining parts taken from reference TRBV5-1 and TRBJ2-1, reads KAGVTQTPRYLIKTRGQQVTLSCSPISGHRSVSWYQQTPGQGLQFLFEYFSETQRNKGNFPGRFSGRQFSNSRSEMNVSTLELGDSALYLCASSLDRVYEQFFGPGTRLTVL.

This clonotype was counted at least ten times. The chain uses TRBV4-3 and TRBJ2-1; D uncertain. The CDR3 runs 12 residues. Germline CDR1 is LGHNA and CDR2 is YSLEER. Trimming stripped 6 bases from V and 7 bases from J, with 10 bases between. The CDR3 spells CASSLTRNEQFF. As DNA, the CDR3 is TGCGCCAGCAGTTTGACGAGGAATGAGCAGTTCTTC.

This clonotype appeared a few times. This chain connects TRBV7-2 to TRBJ2-5; D possibly uses TRBD1 or TRBD2 (5 bases each). The ends were cut back, 0 bases at V and 3 bases at J, with 11 bases in the middle. CDR3 length: 15 residues. The V gene's germline CDR1 is SGHTA and CDR2 FQGNSA. The CDR3 DNA reads as TGTGCCAGCAGCTTAGCGGGGACCGAGAAAGAGACCCAGTACTTC. Translating gives CASSLAGTEKETQYF.

The chain employs TRBV7-2 and TRBJ1-2, with D possibly being TRBD1 (5 bases). The CDR3 length is 17 residues. The ends were cut back, 2 bases at V and 6 bases at J, with 22 bases in the middle. Germline CDR1 SGHTA, CDR2 FQGNSA. The CDR3: CASSLMATARTIDGYTF. The CDR3 coding sequence is TGTGCCAGCAGCTTAATGGCGACAGCTCGAACGATAGATGGCTACACCTTC.

Many counts were recorded for this clonotype. The rearrangement joins TRBV18 to TRBJ2-3; D possibly matches TRBD1 or TRBD2 (5 bases each). V was clipped by 2 bases and J by 5 bases, with 5 bases between them. The CDR3 is made up of 12 amino acids. Germline lookup yields CDR1 KGHSH and CDR2 LQKENI. Written as DNA, the CDR3 is TGTGCCAGCTCACCAGGGGGAGATACGCAGTATTTT. As protein: CASSPGGDTQYF. Complete variable domain (other parts from reference TRBV18 and TRBJ2-3): NAGVMQNPRHLVRRRGQEARLRCSPMKGHSHVYWYRQLPEEGLKFMVYLQKENIIDESGMPKERFSAEFPKEGPSILRIQQVVRGDSAAYFCASSPGGDTQYFGPGTRLTVL.

This clonotype came up many times. The chain has TRBV6-5 and TRBJ2-2; TRBD1 might be the D (6 bases). This CDR3 comprises 14 residues. Germline V gene sequence: CDR1 MNHEY, CDR2 SVGAGI. V lost 8 bases to trimming and J lost 1 base, with 11 bases between them. CDR3 region: CASQGSRNTGELFF. The CDR3, as DNA: TGTGCCAGCCAGGGGAGTCGGAACACCGGGGAGCTGTTTTTT.

The J gene is TRBJ2-3, the V gene TRBV4-3, with D hard to call. This CDR3 region has 12 residues. Germline V gives CDR1 LGHNA, CDR2 YSLEER. The V end lost 0 bases, the J end lost 6 bases, and 4 bases lay between the germline ends. This CDR3 reads CASSQDRDTQYF. In nucleotides, the CDR3 is TGCGCCAGCAGCCAAGACCGGGATACGCAGTATTTT.

This clonotype was counted between two and nine times. CDR3: CSVGPGPEKLFF. CDR3 DNA: TGCAGCGTTGGTCCTGGGCCTGAAAAACTGTTTTTT. The rearrangement uses TRBV29-1 and TRBJ1-4, with no clear D. Germline V gene lookup returns CDR1 SQVTM and CDR2 ANQGSEA. This CDR3 is 12 amino acids long. Trimming cost V 4 bases and J 7 bases, with 10 bases left between them.

The chain carries TRBV7-8 and TRBJ2-1; D ambiguous. The CDR3 loop spans 12 amino acids. With 4 bases removed from V and 7 bases from J, the gap between germline ends came to 8 bases. Germline CDR1 reads SGHVS; CDR2 reads FQNEAQ. The CDR3 bases are TGTGCCAGCAGCTCCCCACATAATGAGCAGTTCTTC. Translated, it gives CASSSPHNEQFF.

This clonotype was recorded at least ten times. The chain employs TRBV20-1 and TRBJ1-6; D remains ambiguous. Germline V gene data show CDR1 as DFQATT and CDR2 as SNEGSKA (reference sequence). V was pared by 0 bases and J by 4 bases, with 13 bases between. There are 16 residues in the CDR3. The CDR3: CSARELRSPYNSPLHF. The DNA of the CDR3 is TGCAGTGCTAGAGAGCTCAGATCCCCATATAATTCACCCCTCCACTTT.

This clonotype has only a few counts. Relative to the germline gene, one junction end is altered; a read error may explain this. The rearrangement joins TRBV4-3 to TRBJ2-3, with D possibly TRBD1 on 6 matching bases. The germline V gene encodes CDR1 LGHNA and CDR2 YSLEER. CDR3 length: 17 residues. This CDR3 reads CASSQWPLQGRTDTQYF. CDR3 sequence (DNA): TGTGCCAGCAGCCAATGGCCTCTACAGGGTCGGACAGATACGCAGTATTTT.

This clonotype was counted a few times. This chain links TRBV13 with TRBJ2-1; TRBD1 is a possible D gene (6 bases). V was trimmed by 2 bases and J by 0 bases, leaving 8 bases between them. In germline, CDR1 is PRHDT, CDR2 FYEKMQ (reference sequence). The CDR3 has 15 amino acids. CDR3 amino acids: CASSLRGSSYNEQFF. The CDR3 nucleotides are TGTGCCAGCAGCTTAAGGGGGAGCTCCTACAATGAGCAGTTCTTC.

There are many counts of this clonotype. The DNA for the CDR3 is TGTGCCAGCAGTTCCGAGACAGGGGGCGTTGTTCAGCCCCAGCATTTT. It translates to CASSSETGGVVQPQHF. The chain has TRBV6-5 and TRBJ1-5; 10 nucleotides agree with TRBD1. The CDR3 loop spans 16 amino acids. J lost 6 bases, V lost 4 bases, and 9 bases had no gene match. CDR1 and CDR2 from the germline V gene are MNHEY and SVGAGI.

This clonotype was detected many times. The genes are TRBV12-3 or TRBV12-4 and TRBJ1-2; the match to TRBD1 covers 9 bases. V lost 5 bases, J lost 2 bases, and 3 bases stayed unmatched. This CDR3 comprises 14 residues. CDR3 DNA sequence: TGTGCCAGCAGTCCCGGGACAGGGAACTATGGCTACACCTTC. This gives the protein CASSPGTGNYGYTF.

Ten or more counts support this clonotype. The chain carries TRBV28 and TRBJ2-7; D could derive from TRBD1 or TRBD2 (5 bases each). CDR3 length: 15 residues. Trimming removed 5 bases at V and 5 bases at J, with 19 bases between. The germline V gene encodes CDR1 MDHEN and CDR2 SYDVKM. The CDR3 DNA sequence: TGTGCCAGCAGTCCAAACGGGGCAGGGTTGGACGAGCAGTACTTC. It codes for CASSPNGAGLDEQYF.

The rearrangement links TRBV18 to TRBJ2-5; a possible D gene is TRBD2 (5 bases). Germline assignment: CDR1 KGHSH and CDR2 LQKENI. Between the trimmed V and J ends, which lost 3 bases and 2 bases, there was a span of 13 bases. The CDR3 extends over 15 amino acids. CDR3 sequence (DNA): TGTGCCAGCTCACCCCGGGAAGTAGCACAAGAGACCCAGTACTTC. Protein: CASSPREVAQETQYF.

In this sample, this clonotype turned up many times. The chain has TRBV18 and TRBJ2-7; 8 bases align to TRBD1. The CDR3 spans 13 residues. With V trimmed by 4 bases and J by 3 bases, 2 bases remained unmatched. Germline CDR1 and CDR2: KGHSH and LQKENI. DNA of the CDR3: TGTGCCAGCTCACGCACAGGGGGCTACGAGCAGTACTTC. It codes for CASSRTGGYEQYF.

The sample holds a few counts of this clonotype. This rearrangement joins TRBV2 to TRBJ2-3; a possible D gene is TRBD2 (5 bases). The germline gives CDR1 SNHLY, CDR2 FYNNEI. The V end lost 11 bases, the J end lost 2 bases, and 17 bases lay between the germline ends. The CDR3 has 14 amino acids. The CDR3 here is CAGRRDYLTDTQYF. In nucleotides, the CDR3 is TGTGCCGGACGCCGGGATTACCTCACAGATACGCAGTATTTT.